These T cell receptor beta chains were read from a single sample in a study of blood T cell repertoires in COVID-19. The table came from immunoSEQ multiplex PCR; TCRdb's copy has only in-frame clones and leaves some out. The sample contains around 230,000 clones, around 85% of which appear only once. The sequenced material came from peripheral blood. The receptors come from a man aged 45-60 years with COVID-19, enrolled during active disease. Both conserved end residues are part of each CDR3. The D gene is left open where the match is weak. A row's size may be missing; if present it is once, few, many or a size class.

D gene: NA
V gene: TRBV5-1
J gene: TRBJ1-1
clone size: NA
CDR3 protein: CASSLVGGRGNTEAFF
CDR3 DNA: TGCGCCAGCAGCTTGGTGGGAGGGCGAGGGAACACTGAAGCTTTCTTT

D gene: NA
V gene: TRBV5-1
J gene: TRBJ2-7
clone size: few
CDR3 protein: CASSLNRDSSPSYYEQYF
CDR3 DNA: TGCGCCAGCAGCCTAAACCGGGACTCCTCCCCTTCTTACTACGAGCAGTACTTC

D gene: NA
V gene: TRBV4-3
J gene: TRBJ1-2
clone size: NA
CDR3 protein: CASSQDIWTALLYGYTF
CDR3 DNA: TGCGCCAGCAGCCAAGATATATGGACAGCCCTTCTCTATGGCTACACCTTC

D gene: TRBD2
V gene: TRBV14
J gene: TRBJ2-7
clone size: NA
CDR3 protein: CASSQDRGLAGSYEQYF
CDR3 DNA: TGTGCCAGCAGCCAAGATAGGGGACTAGCGGGGTCCTACGAGCAGTACTTC

D gene: NA
V gene: TRBV5-1
J gene: TRBJ1-1
clone size: NA
CDR3 protein: CASSWTQGSTEAFF
CDR3 DNA: TGCGCCAGCAGCTGGACGCAGGGAAGCACTGAAGCTTTCTTT

D gene: NA
V gene: TRBV5-1
J gene: TRBJ1-6
clone size: NA
CDR3 protein: CASSLGGRKNSPLHF
CDR3 DNA: TGCGCCAGCAGCTTGGGGGGCCGAAAAAATTCACCCCTCCACTTT

D gene: NA
V gene: TRBV7-3
J gene: TRBJ1-6
clone size: NA
CDR3 protein: CASSIDRDPNSPLHF
CDR3 DNA: TGTGCCAGCAGCATCGACAGAGACCCAAATTCACCCCTCCACTTT

D gene: NA
V gene: TRBV2
J gene: TRBJ1-5
clone size: NA
CDR3 protein: CASVGVNQPQHF
CDR3 DNA: TGTGCCAGCGTAGGGGTAAATCAGCCCCAGCATTTT

D gene: NA
V gene: TRBV18
J gene: TRBJ2-5
clone size: NA
CDR3 protein: CASSVNREETQYF
CDR3 DNA: TGTGCCAGCTCAGTTAACAGGGAGGAGACCCAGTACTTC

D gene: NA
V gene: TRBV11-2
J gene: TRBJ1-1
clone size: NA
CDR3 protein: CASSLTAGDTEAFF
CDR3 DNA: TGTGCCAGCAGCTTAACAGCCGGGGACACTGAAGCTTTCTTT

D gene: NA
V gene: TRBV19
J gene: TRBJ2-7
clone size: NA
CDR3 protein: CASSTLSSYEQYF
CDR3 DNA: TGTGCCAGTAGTACCCTAAGTTCCTACGAGCAGTACTTC

D gene: NA
V gene: TRBV6-5
J gene: TRBJ1-1
clone size: NA
CDR3 protein: CASSSRQALNTEAFF
CDR3 DNA: TGTGCCAGCAGTTCCCGACAGGCTTTGAACACTGAAGCTTTCTTT

D gene: TRBD1
V gene: TRBV7-2
J gene: TRBJ1-5
clone size: NA
CDR3 protein: CASSPPGQPSNQPQHF
CDR3 DNA: TGTGCCAGCAGTCCTCCGGGACAGCCGAGCAATCAGCCCCAGCATTTT

D gene: TRBD1
V gene: TRBV18
J gene: TRBJ1-1
clone size: NA
CDR3 protein: CASSPQTGGNTEAFF
CDR3 DNA: TGTGCCAGCTCACCCCAGACAGGGGGGAACACTGAAGCTTTCTTT

D gene: NA
V gene: TRBV27
J gene: TRBJ1-5
clone size: NA
CDR3 protein: CASSLAGNGNQPQHF
CDR3 DNA: TGTGCCAGCAGTTTAGCGGGGAACGGGAATCAGCCCCAGCATTTT

D gene: TRBD2
V gene: TRBV20-1
J gene: TRBJ2-7
clone size: NA
CDR3 protein: CSASGSPGLAGITYEQYF
CDR3 DNA: TGCAGTGCTAGTGGGTCACCGGGACTAGCGGGGATAACCTACGAGCAGTACTTC

D gene: TRBD2
V gene: TRBV3-1/TRBV3-2
J gene: TRBJ2-2
clone size: NA
CDR3 protein: CASSFSGGPGELFF
CDR3 DNA: TGTGCCAGCAGCTTTAGCGGGGGACCCGGGGAGCTGTTTTTT

D gene: TRBD1
V gene: TRBV18
J gene: TRBJ1-1
clone size: NA
CDR3 protein: CASSPTAGGGTEAFF
CDR3 DNA: TGTGCCAGCTCACCAACGGCAGGGGGAGGAACTGAAGCTTTCTTT

D gene: NA
V gene: TRBV19
J gene: TRBJ1-4
clone size: once
CDR3 protein: CASSLSKGPRMREKLFF
CDR3 DNA: TGTGCCAGTAGTCTAAGTAAAGGCCCTCGAATGCGGGAAAAACTGTTTTTT

D gene: NA
V gene: TRBV28
J gene: TRBJ1-1
clone size: NA
CDR3 protein: CASRLLTEAFF
CDR3 DNA: TGTGCCAGCAGATTACTCACTGAAGCTTTCTTT

D gene: NA
V gene: TRBV5-8
J gene: TRBJ2-5
clone size: NA
CDR3 protein: CASSPDRFQETQYF
CDR3 DNA: TGTGCCAGCAGCCCGGACAGATTTCAAGAGACCCAGTACTTC

D gene: NA
V gene: TRBV5-1
J gene: TRBJ2-7
clone size: NA
CDR3 protein: CASSLTNSGNEQYF
CDR3 DNA: TGCGCCAGCAGCTTAACGAATTCAGGGAACGAGCAGTACTTC

D gene: NA
V gene: TRBV7-8
J gene: TRBJ2-1
clone size: once
CDR3 protein: CASSLPNNEQFF
CDR3 DNA: TGTGCCAGCAGCCTCCCCAACAATGAGCAGTTCTTC

D gene: TRBD1
V gene: TRBV11-2
J gene: TRBJ2-7
clone size: NA
CDR3 protein: CASSNRWDRAWEQYF
CDR3 DNA: TGTGCCAGCAGCAACCGGTGGGACAGGGCGTGGGAGCAGTACTTC

D gene: NA
V gene: TRBV7-2
J gene: TRBJ1-5
clone size: NA
CDR3 protein: CASSLDNRAQPQHF
CDR3 DNA: TGTGCCAGCAGCCTAGATAACAGGGCTCAGCCCCAGCATTTT

D gene: NA
V gene: TRBV28
J gene: TRBJ2-1
clone size: NA
CDR3 protein: CASRPPGLLYNEQFF
CDR3 DNA: TGTGCCAGCAGGCCGCCGGGACTCCTCTACAATGAGCAGTTCTTC

D gene: TRBD2
V gene: TRBV4-1
J gene: TRBJ2-3
clone size: NA
CDR3 protein: CASSQEITSGGRRDTQYF
CDR3 DNA: TGCGCCAGCAGCCAAGAAATCACTAGCGGGGGAAGGAGGGATACGCAGTATTTT

D gene: NA
V gene: TRBV30
J gene: TRBJ1-6
clone size: NA
CDR3 protein: CAWSVGEAGNSPLHF
CDR3 DNA: TGTGCCTGGAGTGTTGGTGAGGCCGGTAATTCACCCCTCCACTTT

D gene: NA
V gene: TRBV23-1
J gene: TRBJ1-2
clone size: NA
CDR3 protein: CASSQFPGDTANYGYTF
CDR3 DNA: TGCGCCAGCAGTCAATTCCCAGGGGACACTGCTAACTATGGCTACACCTTC

D gene: TRBD1
V gene: TRBV15
J gene: TRBJ1-4
clone size: NA
CDR3 protein: CATSRVGTGGEKLFF
CDR3 DNA: TGTGCCACCAGCAGAGTGGGGACAGGGGGCGAAAAACTGTTTTTT

D gene: TRBD1
V gene: TRBV6-5
J gene: TRBJ1-1
clone size: NA
CDR3 protein: CASIKNRGLNTEAFF
CDR3 DNA: TGTGCCAGCATTAAGAACAGGGGGCTGAACACTGAAGCTTTCTTT

D gene: NA
V gene: TRBV6-6
J gene: TRBJ1-1
clone size: NA
CDR3 protein: CASTLRQVMNTEAFF
CDR3 DNA: TGTGCCAGCACCCTCCGACAGGTCATGAACACTGAAGCTTTCTTT

D gene: TRBD2
V gene: TRBV7-9
J gene: TRBJ2-3
clone size: NA
CDR3 protein: CASSLEAGLTDTQYF
CDR3 DNA: TGTGCCAGCAGCTTAGAAGCGGGACTCACAGATACGCAGTATTTT

D gene: NA
V gene: TRBV29-1
J gene: TRBJ2-7
clone size: NA
CDR3 protein: CSVFISSYEQYF
CDR3 DNA: TGCAGCGTCTTTATTAGCTCCTACGAGCAGTACTTC

D gene: TRBD1
V gene: TRBV3-1/TRBV3-2
J gene: TRBJ1-3
clone size: NA
CDR3 protein: CASSHSGQGIGNTIYF
CDR3 DNA: TGTGCCAGCAGCCATTCGGGACAGGGGATCGGAAACACCATATATTTT

D gene: NA
V gene: TRBV28
J gene: TRBJ1-1
clone size: NA
CDR3 protein: CASSFLRNTEAFF
CDR3 DNA: TGTGCCAGCAGTTTTTTGAGGAACACTGAAGCTTTCTTT

D gene: TRBD1
V gene: TRBV28
J gene: TRBJ1-5
clone size: few
CDR3 protein: CASSFIGRTGGQPQHF
CDR3 DNA: TGTGCCAGCAGTTTTATTGGTAGGACAGGGGGGCAGCCCCAGCATTTT

D gene: TRBD1
V gene: TRBV2
J gene: TRBJ1-4
clone size: NA
CDR3 protein: CASQGQGDEKLFF
CDR3 DNA: TGTGCCAGCCAAGGACAGGGTGATGAAAAACTGTTTTTT

D gene: TRBD2
V gene: TRBV3-1/TRBV3-2
J gene: TRBJ2-1
clone size: NA
CDR3 protein: CASSQVGSGGGYEQFF
CDR3 DNA: TGTGCCAGCAGCCAGGTGGGGAGCGGGGGGGGCTATGAGCAGTTCTTC

D gene: NA
V gene: TRBV6-5
J gene: TRBJ1-5
clone size: few
CDR3 protein: CASRPGRGAQPQHF
CDR3 DNA: TGTGCCAGCAGGCCCGGGAGGGGGGCCCAGCCCCAGCATTTT

D gene: NA
V gene: TRBV4-3
J gene: TRBJ2-7
clone size: NA
CDR3 protein: CASSQEMDSSYEQYF
CDR3 DNA: TGCGCCAGCAGCCAAGAAATGGACAGTTCCTACGAGCAGTACTTC

D gene: NA
V gene: TRBV24-1
J gene: TRBJ2-7
clone size: NA
CDR3 protein: CATSDPFSTDRQQYF
CDR3 DNA: TGTGCCACCAGTGACCCTTTTTCTACTGACAGGCAGCAGTACTTC

D gene: NA
V gene: TRBV12-3/TRBV12-4
J gene: TRBJ2-7
clone size: NA
CDR3 protein: CASRQNRELQYF
CDR3 DNA: TGTGCCAGCAGACAAAACAGGGAACTTCAGTACTTC

D gene: TRBD2
V gene: TRBV4-1
J gene: TRBJ2-7
clone size: NA
CDR3 protein: CASSQGTSGVSYEQYF
CDR3 DNA: TGCGCCAGCAGCCAAGGGACTAGCGGGGTGTCCTACGAGCAGTACTTC

D gene: NA
V gene: TRBV10-3
J gene: TRBJ2-7
clone size: NA
CDR3 protein: CAIGPTDYEQYF
CDR3 DNA: TGTGCCATCGGCCCAACCGACTACGAGCAGTACTTC

D gene: TRBD1
V gene: TRBV11-2
J gene: TRBJ1-3
clone size: NA
CDR3 protein: CASSLDAGQGSMAIYF
CDR3 DNA: TGTGCCAGCAGCTTAGATGCGGGACAGGGTAGTATGGCCATATATTTT

D gene: NA
V gene: TRBV20-1
J gene: TRBJ1-2
clone size: NA
CDR3 protein: CCVVDGYTF
CDR3 DNA: TGTTGTGTTGTCGATGGCTACACCTTC

D gene: NA
V gene: TRBV29-1
J gene: TRBJ1-1
clone size: NA
CDR3 protein: CSAQQGRVTEAFF
CDR3 DNA: TGCAGCGCCCAACAGGGTAGGGTCACTGAAGCTTTCTTT

D gene: TRBD1
V gene: TRBV25-1
J gene: TRBJ1-2
clone size: NA
CDR3 protein: CASSGSPGQGSGGYTF
CDR3 DNA: TGTGCCAGCAGTGGCTCTCCGGGACAGGGTTCGGGCGGCTACACCTTC

D gene: NA
V gene: TRBV5-4
J gene: TRBJ1-6
clone size: few
CDR3 protein: CASSFADSPLHF
CDR3 DNA: TGTGCCAGCAGCTTTGCGGATTCACCCCTCCACTTT

D gene: TRBD2
V gene: TRBV28
J gene: TRBJ2-1
clone size: NA
CDR3 protein: CASSPGGGAWNEQFF
CDR3 DNA: TGTGCCAGCAGTCCTGGCGGGGGGGCCTGGAATGAGCAGTTCTTC

D gene: TRBD2
V gene: TRBV5-4
J gene: TRBJ2-1
clone size: NA
CDR3 protein: CASSSAAGLDNEQFF
CDR3 DNA: TGTGCCAGCAGCTCCGCAGCGGGGCTGGACAATGAGCAGTTCTTC

D gene: NA
V gene: TRBV27
J gene: TRBJ1-2
clone size: NA
CDR3 protein: CASSLYRDLYDGYTF
CDR3 DNA: TGTGCCAGCAGCCTGTACAGGGACCTCTACGATGGCTACACCTTC

D gene: TRBD1
V gene: TRBV5-1
J gene: TRBJ2-2
clone size: NA
CDR3 protein: CASSLEAGGETGELFF
CDR3 DNA: TGCGCCAGCAGCTTGGAGGCAGGGGGCGAGACCGGGGAGCTGTTTTTT

D gene: NA
V gene: TRBV9
J gene: TRBJ1-1
clone size: NA
CDR3 protein: CASSLRQLNTEAFF
CDR3 DNA: TGTGCCAGCAGCCTCCGACAGTTGAACACTGAAGCTTTCTTT